This T cell receptor (beta chain) is from a study of blood T cell repertoires in COVID-19. Study-wide background: Acute-phase and convalescent COVID-19 samples originated in the United States, Italy and Spain. PBMCs, B-cell-depleted T cells, or T cells were the source of the cDNA or gDNA that made up the material.

The authors' processing: Nucleated cell counts were estimated from reference gene primer amplification. Sequenced by immunoSEQ multiplex PCR; TCRdb stores in-frame clones only, minus some. V and J calls and clone size are those listed in that table; D and trimming were worked out from the DNA. In the table there are approximately 82,000 clones, approximately 90% of which are singletons. The sample taken for sequencing was peripheral blood. This TCR was recovered from a man between 65 and 79 years old with active or convalescent COVID-19.

CDR3 in DNA: TGTGCCAGCAGTTTAGCTCAGAAAGAGACCCAGTACTTC. Encoded protein: CASSLAQKETQYF. The rearrangement links TRBV12-3 or TRBV12-4 to TRBJ2-5, with D unclear. The CDR3 extends over 13 amino acids. V gave up 0 bases and J gave up 3 bases, with 5 bases separating them.